These T cell receptor beta chains were read from a single sample in a study of T-cell memory formation after mild COVID-19. TCRdb itself ran the 5' RACE reads through MiXCR, one entry per CDR3 protein. The data contain fewer than 110,000 distinct CDR3 sequences, approximately 15% of them seen just once; the ten biggest clones take up 35% to 40%. Sequenced sample: PBMCs or a T cell subset sorted from them (not recorded which). The receptor source for this set is a man aged 18 to 30 who had mild COVID-19 (a few samples of this study predate the infection). Cell type and time point are not known. The CDR3 runs from the conserved cysteine through the conserved F or W. D genes are given only for firm matches. Not every row has a clone size; where given, it reads once, few, many or a size class.

v_gene	j_gene	len	abundance	d_gene	CDR3aa	CDR3nt
TRBV7-6	TRBJ2-2	14	NA	NA	CASSLSGNTGELFF	TGTGCCAGCAGCTTGTCCGGGAACACCGGGGAGCTGTTTTTT
TRBV7-6	TRBJ2-5	14	NA	NA	CASSHGTLQETQYF	TGTGCCAGCAGCCATGGGACTCTACAAGAGACCCAGTACTTC
TRBV12-3/TRBV12-4	TRBJ1-4	15	many	NA	CASTPRTTGYEKLFF	TGTGCCAGCACCCCTCGGACAACGGGCTATGAAAAACTGTTTTTT
TRBV28	TRBJ2-7	14	NA	TRBD1	CASRNTGQPYEQYF	TGTGCCAGCAGGAATACGGGACAGCCCTACGAGCAGTACTTC
TRBV12-3/TRBV12-4	TRBJ1-1	15	few	NA	CASSLSGFMNTEAFF	TGTGCCAGCAGTTTGTCGGGATTCATGAACACTGAAGCTTTCTTT
TRBV7-2	TRBJ2-3	16	NA	TRBD2	CASSFFSGGTTDTQYF	TGTGCCAGCAGCTTTTTTAGCGGGGGGACCACAGATACGCAGTATTTT
TRBV5-1	TRBJ1-5	16	few	NA	CASSLGSPPSNQPQHF	TGCGCCAGCAGCTTGGGGTCACCGCCTAGCAATCAGCCCCAGCATTTT
TRBV7-9	TRBJ1-3	15	NA	TRBD1	CASSALQGVGNTIYF	TGTGCCAGCAGCGCACTCCAGGGGGTTGGAAACACCATATATTTT
TRBV7-3	TRBJ2-3	14	few	NA	CASSLTGAADTQYF	TGTGCCAGCAGCTTAACCGGGGCGGCCGACACGCAGTATTTT
TRBV7-8	TRBJ1-2	14	few	TRBD1	CASSRDSPNYGYTF	TGTGCCAGCAGCAGGGACAGCCCTAACTATGGCTACACCTTC
TRBV7-9	TRBJ2-2	15	few	NA	CASSLRGKNTGELFF	TGTGCCAGCAGCTTACGGGGAAAGAACACCGGGGAGCTGTTTTTT
TRBV7-9	TRBJ2-2	13	few	NA	CASSPPGAGELFF	TGTGCCAGCAGCCCCCCAGGGGCCGGGGAGCTGTTTTTT
TRBV7-8	TRBJ2-2	17	NA	NA	CASSFGAGAIDAGELFF	TGTGCCAGCAGCTTCGGGGCGGGGGCAATAGACGCCGGGGAGCTGTTTTTT
TRBV4-3	TRBJ2-5	16	many	TRBD2	CASSQGEVPGGETQYF	TGCGCCAGCAGCCAAGGTGAAGTCCCCGGGGGGGAGACCCAGTACTTC
TRBV6-5	TRBJ1-2	13	NA	TRBD1	CASSGDRALSYTF	TGTGCCAGCAGTGGAGACAGGGCTCTGAGCTACACCTTC
TRBV5-1	TRBJ2-7	14	NA	TRBD1	CASSTGQGLNEQYF	TGCGCCAGCAGCACGGGACAGGGGCTAAACGAGCAGTACTTC
TRBV4-1	TRBJ2-3	17	NA	NA	CASSHFQPGIRADTQYF	TGCGCCAGCAGCCATTTTCAACCAGGGATACGTGCAGATACGCAGTATTTT
TRBV6-5	TRBJ2-5	16	few	TRBD2	CASSRWLERGQETQYF	TGTGCCAGCAGTCGGTGGTTGGAGCGGGGCCAAGAGACCCAGTACTTC
TRBV7-2	TRBJ2-6	14	NA	NA	CASSPLSGANVLTF	TGTGCCAGCAGCCCCCTCTCTGGGGCCAACGTCCTGACTTTC
TRBV7-2	TRBJ2-5	13	once	NA	CASSWAFQETQYF	TGTGCCAGCAGCTGGGCTTTCCAAGAGACCCAGTACTTC
TRBV29-1	TRBJ1-5	14	few	NA	CSVEGSGAGQPQHF	TGCAGCGTTGAAGGTTCGGGGGCAGGACAGCCCCAGCATTTT
TRBV20-1	TRBJ2-1	11	few	NA	CSALLRGEQFF	TGCAGTGCCCTACTCCGAGGCGAGCAGTTCTTC
TRBV4-3	TRBJ2-2	16	many	NA	CASSQDRSENTGELFF	TGCGCCAGCAGCCAAGATAGGAGCGAGAACACCGGGGAGCTGTTTTTT
TRBV27	TRBJ2-5	16	few	TRBD2	CASSPGGGASRVPQYF	TGTGCCAGCAGTCCGGGGGGGGGAGCTAGCAGGGTGCCCCAGTACTTC
TRBV7-9	TRBJ2-5	18	NA	NA	CASSPVGRPHPAEETQYF	TGTGCCAGCAGCCCAGTGGGTCGCCCCCATCCTGCGGAAGAGACCCAGTACTTC
TRBV14	TRBJ2-1	13	NA	TRBD1	CASSLSQGNEQFF	TGTGCCAGCAGCCTGTCACAGGGGAATGAGCAGTTCTTC
TRBV29-1	TRBJ2-5	12	many	TRBD1	CSGRQGVETQYF	TGCAGCGGACGACAGGGAGTTGAGACCCAGTACTTC
TRBV6-2/TRBV6-3	TRBJ2-5	15	NA	NA	CASTPGELNQETQYF	TGTGCCAGCACCCCAGGGGAGTTGAACCAAGAGACCCAGTACTTC
TRBV20-1	TRBJ2-5	16	NA	TRBD2	CSARERLAGARETQYF	TGCAGTGCTAGAGAGAGACTAGCGGGAGCTCGAGAGACCCAGTACTTC
TRBV9	TRBJ2-1	13	NA	NA	CASSVVGRGEQFF	TGTGCCAGCAGCGTAGTTGGGCGTGGTGAGCAGTTCTTC
TRBV12-3/TRBV12-4	TRBJ2-2	16	few	NA	CASSLRQAGGTGELFF	TGTGCCAGCAGTTTACGGCAGGCGGGCGGCACCGGGGAGCTGTTTTTT
TRBV4-3	TRBJ2-3	18	NA	NA	CASSQDSTHYGSTDTQYF	TGCGCCAGCAGCCAAGATAGTACCCATTATGGGAGCACAGATACGCAGTATTTT
TRBV7-9	TRBJ2-7	11	many	NA	CASSSNYEQYF	TGTGCCAGCAGCTCCAACTACGAGCAGTACTTC
TRBV7-8	TRBJ2-1	12	NA	NA	CASSSGSFEQFF	TGTGCCAGCAGCTCAGGGAGTTTTGAGCAGTTCTTC
TRBV7-9	TRBJ1-2	15	few	TRBD1	CASSSIRTGEYGYTF	TGTGCCAGCAGCTCCATTCGCACAGGGGAGTATGGCTACACCTTC
TRBV7-9	TRBJ2-7	11	NA	NA	CASSSVYEQYF	TGTGCCAGCAGCTCGGTCTACGAGCAGTACTTC
TRBV4-1	TRBJ1-6	16	NA	NA	CASSQDSGGGNSPLHF	TGCGCCAGCAGCCAAGATTCGGGTGGCGGGAATTCACCCCTCCACTTT
TRBV21-1	TRBJ2-5	16	few	NA	CASSNGGLRAQETQYF	TGTGCCAGCAGCAATGGCGGTTTGAGGGCGCAAGAGACCCAGTACTTC
TRBV6-4	TRBJ2-3	16	many	TRBD2	CASSTPLAGYTDTQYF	TGTGCCAGCAGCACACCACTAGCGGGGTACACAGATACGCAGTATTTT
TRBV20-1	TRBJ2-2	16	NA	NA	CSAAKGEAGNTGELFF	TGCAGTGCAGCGAAGGGGGAGGCAGGGAACACCGGGGAGCTGTTTTTT
TRBV3-1	TRBJ1-1	14	few	NA	CASSQAGLNTEAFF	TGTGCCAGCAGCCAGGCAGGATTGAACACTGAAGCTTTCTTT
TRBV20-1	TRBJ1-2	15	NA	TRBD1	CSARGDRGIQDGYTF	TGCAGTGCTAGGGGGGACAGGGGTATTCAGGATGGCTACACCTTC
TRBV28	TRBJ2-1	14	few	TRBD2	CASSQRDYYNEQFF	TGTGCCAGCAGTCAACGGGACTACTACAATGAGCAGTTCTTC
TRBV20-1	TRBJ1-2	15	NA	NA	CSALAQGMGPSGYTF	TGCAGTGCTCTGGCCCAGGGGATGGGACCAAGTGGCTACACCTTC
TRBV4-2	TRBJ1-2	15	few	TRBD1	CASSHLQGAKDGYTF	TGTGCCAGCAGCCACCTACAGGGGGCTAAGGATGGCTACACCTTC
TRBV5-4	TRBJ2-2	13	few	NA	CASSLESTGELFF	TGTGCCAGCAGCTTGGAAAGCACCGGGGAGCTGTTTTTT
TRBV6-2/TRBV6-3	TRBJ1-1	14	NA	NA	CASSYELWYTEAFF	TGTGCCAGCAGTTATGAACTGTGGTACACTGAAGCTTTCTTT
TRBV7-9	TRBJ1-3	15	many	TRBD1	CASTATGPEGPTIYF	TGTGCCAGCACCGCGACAGGGCCGGAAGGTCCGACCATATATTTT
TRBV9	TRBJ1-3	16	NA	NA	CASSALRGDSGNTIYF	TGTGCCAGCAGCGCCTTGCGGGGGGACTCTGGAAACACCATATATTTT
TRBV7-9	TRBJ2-3	12	NA	TRBD2	CASIAGVDTQYF	TGTGCCAGCATCGCGGGGGTAGATACGCAGTATTTT
TRBV7-9	TRBJ2-7	14	NA	NA	CASSLGPSEYEQYF	TGTGCCAGCAGCTTAGGGCCTAGCGAGTACGAGCAGTACTTC
TRBV15	TRBJ2-2	15	few	TRBD2	CATSRMRGGLGELFF	TGTGCCACCAGCAGAATGCGGGGGGGCCTCGGGGAGCTGTTTTTT
TRBV27	TRBJ1-3	17	few	NA	CASGPEGPGGIGNTIYF	TGTGCCAGCGGGCCGGAGGGTCCGGGTGGAATAGGAAACACCATATATTTT